The entry that follows covers one T cell receptor beta chain sequence. This specimen belongs to a study of blood T cell repertoires in COVID-19. Overall study: COVID-19 samples, acute and convalescent, were from the United States, Italy and Spain. The cDNA or gDNA used as material had been derived from T cells, B-cell-depleted T cells, or PBMCs.

Source study methods: Reference gene primer amplification in the assay estimated nucleated cell counts. Generated by immunoSEQ multiplex PCR, the TCRdb table keeps only in-frame clones and is missing some. The V and J calls and the clone size are those of that table, but D and trimming were determined from the DNA. Of under 200,000 clones listed, approximately 92% were seen once; the top ten hold roughly 0.56%. The CDR3 is 14 amino acids. Trimming took 6 bases from V and 1 from J; bases not matched to a gene: 1. CDR1 and CDR2 (germline): SNHLY, FYNNEI. The TCR originated in a man between 50 and 59 years old with acute or convalescent COVID-19. The V and J genes are TRBV2 and TRBJ2-1; 9 positions agree with TRBD1. Sequenced sample: peripheral blood. CDR3 in amino acids: CASSGQGSYNEQFF. The CDR3 DNA sequence: TGTGCCAGCAGCGGACAGGGGTCCTACAATGAGCAGTTCTTC.